Here is one T cell receptor (beta chain) with its context. The data derive from a study of blood T cell repertoires in COVID-19. The table came from immunoSEQ multiplex PCR; TCRdb's copy has only in-frame clones and leaves some out. The sample has around 250,000 clones; around 85% are singletons. CDR3 length: 16 amino acids. Germline V gene sequence: CDR1 MRHNA, CDR2 SNTAGT. Trimming cost V 6 bases and J 6 bases, with 21 bases left between them. This rearrangement joins TRBV6-4 to TRBJ2-1; D may be TRBD1 (6 bases). The sequence was collected from a man in his sixties with acute or convalescent COVID-19. Sequenced material: peripheral blood. CDR3 coding DNA: TGTGCCAGCAGAGCCTCTCCAGAAGGACAGCCCAATGAGCAGTTCTTC. It encodes CASRASPEGQPNEQFF.